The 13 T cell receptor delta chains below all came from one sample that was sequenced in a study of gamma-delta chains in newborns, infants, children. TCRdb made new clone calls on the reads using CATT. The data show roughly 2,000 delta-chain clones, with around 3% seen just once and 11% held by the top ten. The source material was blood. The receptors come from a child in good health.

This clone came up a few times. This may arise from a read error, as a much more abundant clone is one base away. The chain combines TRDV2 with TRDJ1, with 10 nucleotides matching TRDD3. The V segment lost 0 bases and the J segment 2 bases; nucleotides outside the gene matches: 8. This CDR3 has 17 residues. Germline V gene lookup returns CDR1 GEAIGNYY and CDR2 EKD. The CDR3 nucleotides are TGTGCCTGTGACACCCGGGGGGATACGCGCCGAACCGATAAACTCATCTTT. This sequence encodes CACDTRGDTRRTDKLIF.

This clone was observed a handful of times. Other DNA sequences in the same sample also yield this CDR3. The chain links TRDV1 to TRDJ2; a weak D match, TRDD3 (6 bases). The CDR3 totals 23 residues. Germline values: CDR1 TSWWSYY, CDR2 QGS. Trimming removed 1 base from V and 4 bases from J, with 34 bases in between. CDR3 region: CALGEPMYDGRRGGPPETAQLFF. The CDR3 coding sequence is TGTGCTCTTGGGGAACCTATGTACGACGGGCGTCGTGGGGGTCCGCCGGAGACAGCACAACTCTTCTTT.

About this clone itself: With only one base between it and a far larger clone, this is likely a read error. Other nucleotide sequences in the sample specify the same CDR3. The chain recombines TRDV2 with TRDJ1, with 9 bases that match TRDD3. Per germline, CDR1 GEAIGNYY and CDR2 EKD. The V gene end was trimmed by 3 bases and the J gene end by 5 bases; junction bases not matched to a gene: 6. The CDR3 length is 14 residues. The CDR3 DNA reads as TGTGCCTGTGACGAGCTGGGGGATTCTGATAAACTCATCTTT. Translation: CACDELGDSDKLIF.

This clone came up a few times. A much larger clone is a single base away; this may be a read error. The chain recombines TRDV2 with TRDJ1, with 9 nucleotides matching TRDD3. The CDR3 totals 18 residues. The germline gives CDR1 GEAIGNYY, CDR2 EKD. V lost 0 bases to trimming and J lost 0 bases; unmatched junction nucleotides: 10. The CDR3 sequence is CACDTVLGEPRHTDKLIF. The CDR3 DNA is TGTGCCTGTGACACCGTACTGGGGGAGCCGAGGCACACCGATAAACTCATCTTT.

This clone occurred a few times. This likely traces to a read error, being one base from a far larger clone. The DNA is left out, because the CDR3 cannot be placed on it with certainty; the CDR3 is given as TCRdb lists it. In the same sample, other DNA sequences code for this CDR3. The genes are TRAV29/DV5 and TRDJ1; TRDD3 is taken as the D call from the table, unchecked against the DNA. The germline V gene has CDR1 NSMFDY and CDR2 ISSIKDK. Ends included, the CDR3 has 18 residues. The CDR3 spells CSVLLCSLRPRWTDKLIF.

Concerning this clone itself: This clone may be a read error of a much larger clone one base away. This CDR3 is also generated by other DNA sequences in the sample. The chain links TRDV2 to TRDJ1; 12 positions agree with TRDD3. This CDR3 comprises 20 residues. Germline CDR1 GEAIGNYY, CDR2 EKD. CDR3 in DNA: TGCGCCTGTGACAGACTGACAACTGGGGGATACTTAGAGGGGACCGATAAACTCATCTTT. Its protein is CACDRLTTGGYLEGTDKLIF.

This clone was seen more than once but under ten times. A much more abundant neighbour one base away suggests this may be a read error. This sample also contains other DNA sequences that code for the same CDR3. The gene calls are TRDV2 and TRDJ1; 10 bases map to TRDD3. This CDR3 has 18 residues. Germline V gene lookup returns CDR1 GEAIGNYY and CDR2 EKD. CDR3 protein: CACDGLTLGDTGTDKLIF. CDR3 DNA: TGTGCCTGTGACGGATTGACCTTGGGGGATACAGGCACCGATAAACTCATCTTC.

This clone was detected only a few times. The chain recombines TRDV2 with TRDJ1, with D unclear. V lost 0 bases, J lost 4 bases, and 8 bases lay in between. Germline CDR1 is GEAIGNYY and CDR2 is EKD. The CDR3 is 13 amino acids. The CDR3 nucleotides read TGTGCCTGTGACACCTTGGGAGGCGATAAACTCATCTTT. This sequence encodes CACDTLGGDKLIF.

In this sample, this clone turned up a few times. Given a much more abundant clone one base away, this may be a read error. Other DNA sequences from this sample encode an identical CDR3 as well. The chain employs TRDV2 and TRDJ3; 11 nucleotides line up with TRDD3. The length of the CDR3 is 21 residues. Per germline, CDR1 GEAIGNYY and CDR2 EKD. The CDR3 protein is CACDPTLVGDTLSWDTRQMFF. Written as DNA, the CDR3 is TGCGCCTGTGACCCCACATTGGTGGGGGATACGCTGTCCTGGGACACCCGACAGATGTTTTTC.

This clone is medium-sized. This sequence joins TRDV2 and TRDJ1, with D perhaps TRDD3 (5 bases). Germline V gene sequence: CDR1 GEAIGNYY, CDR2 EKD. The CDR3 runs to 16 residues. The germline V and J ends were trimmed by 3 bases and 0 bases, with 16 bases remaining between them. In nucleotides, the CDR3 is TGTGCCTGTGACCAATTGGGGAACGGGTACACCGATAAACTCATCTTT. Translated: CACDQLGNGYTDKLIF.

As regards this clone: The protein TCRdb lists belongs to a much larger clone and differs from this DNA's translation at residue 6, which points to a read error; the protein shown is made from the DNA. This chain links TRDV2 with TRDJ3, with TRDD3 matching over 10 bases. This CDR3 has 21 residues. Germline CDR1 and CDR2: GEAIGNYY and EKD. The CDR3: CACDTTGNGGYFSWDTRQMFF. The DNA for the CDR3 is TGTGCCTGTGACACCACTGGTAATGGGGGATACTTCTCCTGGGACACCCGACAGATGTTCTTC.

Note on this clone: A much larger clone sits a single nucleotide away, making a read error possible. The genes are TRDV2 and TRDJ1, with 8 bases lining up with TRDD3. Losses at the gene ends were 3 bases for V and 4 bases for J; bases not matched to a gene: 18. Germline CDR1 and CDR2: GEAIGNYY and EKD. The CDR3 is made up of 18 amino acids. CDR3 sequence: CACDGVGLLGADIDKLIF. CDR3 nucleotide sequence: TGTGCCTGTGACGGGGTTGGATTACTGGGGGCGGACATCGATAAACTCATCTTT.

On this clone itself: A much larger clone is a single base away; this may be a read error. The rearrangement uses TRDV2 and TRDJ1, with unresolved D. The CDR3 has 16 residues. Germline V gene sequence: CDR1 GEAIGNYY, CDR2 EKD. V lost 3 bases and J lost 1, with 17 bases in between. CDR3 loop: CACDALLRTFTDKLIF. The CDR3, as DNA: TGTGCCTGTGACGCCTTACTGAGAACCTTCACCGATAAACTCATCTTT.